Listed here is a single T cell receptor (beta chain). Original analysis: From reference gene primer amplification, estimates of nucleated cell counts were derived. This table comes from immunoSEQ multiplex PCR, and its TCRdb copy is limited to in-frame clones, with some not included. From that table come the V and J calls and clone size; the DNA was used to work out D and trimming. This sample has about 76,000 clones, with roughly 85% found just once. The source of the sample is a study of blood T cell repertoires in COVID-19. Study context: Spain, Italy and the United States supplied samples that represented acute and convalescent COVID-19. Nucleic acid was either cDNA or gDNA, and it came from T cells, B-cell-depleted T cells, or PBMCs.

The V segment lost 5 bases and the J segment 7 bases; nucleotides outside the gene matches: 8. CDR3 length equals 14 residues. The germline V gene encodes CDR1 SGHRS and CDR2 YFSETQ. A Seattle source enrolled patients during active infection and followed them longitudinally. This chain uses TRBV5-1 with TRBJ2-7, with TRBD1 matching over 11 bases. The sample comprised peripheral blood. The receptor was derived from a man aged 60 to 69 with COVID-19, enrolled during active disease. The CDR3 spells CASRPGQGAGEQYF. As DNA, the CDR3 is TGCGCCAGCAGACCTGGACAGGGGGCCGGGGAGCAGTACTTC.